This T cell receptor beta chain comes out of a study of shared clonotypes between healthy human individuals. The CDR3 runs to 18 residues. Germline CDR1 is SGHNT and CDR2 is YYREEE (reference sequence). After removal of 4 bases from V and 5 bases from J, the junction contained 10 bases not matched to a gene. Repertoires were generated with immunoSEQ multiplex PCR, while TCRdb's copy carries only in-frame clones and drops some. The sample records over a million clones, around 76% being singletons. This receptor was obtained from a man aged 18 to 30 in good health. The chain uses TRBV5-4 and TRBJ2-3; TRBD2 matches 16 bases. Sequenced material: memory CD4+ T cells sorted from blood. Subset given: CD45RA-negative fraction. The CDR3 DNA reads as TGTGCCAGCAGCCCACCGGGACTAGCGGGGGGGCGGGGAGATACGCAGTATTTT. Translating gives CASSPPGLAGGRGDTQYF.